Included here is one T cell receptor (beta chain) sequence, with context. Its target is not known. This sample is part of a study of tumor-infiltrating lymphocytes in primary liver carcinoma. Study-wide results and caveats: Pairs of tumor regions overlapped more than tumor-adjacent and tumor-blood pairs did.

The CDR3 has 14 amino acids. The germline CDR1 and CDR2 sequences are SGHAT and FQNNGV. From around 500 ng of total RNA, TCR beta-specific cDNA was reverse-transcribed using a constant-region primer. Three-round nested multiplex PCR performed with slightly modified ARM-PCR produced the TCR beta libraries. PCR rounds one and two used TRBV1-TRBV30 forward primers with a C-beta reverse primer for 9 to 10 cycles each. Each CDR3 protein is one row after TCRdb ran MiXCR on the multiplex PCR reads. Among approximately 100,000 distinct CDR3 sequences listed, around 71% were seen once. Unsorted bulk tissue (roughly 17-33 mg) underwent RNA and DNA co-extraction. Surgeons treated the primary liver carcinoma of the patients by surgical resection.

This TCR was recovered from a woman in her sixties with primary liver carcinoma and hepatitis B virus infection. The chain has TRBV11-2 and TRBJ2-1; D is possibly TRBD1 (7 bases). Sequenced material: liver tumor tissue from sampling region 2. The subset was: tumor region T2, inferior pole. The CDR3, as DNA: TGTGTCAGAAGCGTGGAGGGGGCAGACAATGAGCAGTTCTTC. This gives the protein CVRSVEGADNEQFF. Variable domain in full (rest from reference TRBV11-2 and TRBJ2-1): EAGVAQSPRYKIIEKRQSVAFWCNPISGHATLYWYQQILGQGPKLLIQFQNNGVVDDSQLPKDRFSAERLKGVDSTLKIQPAKLEDSAVYLCVRSVEGADNEQFFGPGTRLTVL.